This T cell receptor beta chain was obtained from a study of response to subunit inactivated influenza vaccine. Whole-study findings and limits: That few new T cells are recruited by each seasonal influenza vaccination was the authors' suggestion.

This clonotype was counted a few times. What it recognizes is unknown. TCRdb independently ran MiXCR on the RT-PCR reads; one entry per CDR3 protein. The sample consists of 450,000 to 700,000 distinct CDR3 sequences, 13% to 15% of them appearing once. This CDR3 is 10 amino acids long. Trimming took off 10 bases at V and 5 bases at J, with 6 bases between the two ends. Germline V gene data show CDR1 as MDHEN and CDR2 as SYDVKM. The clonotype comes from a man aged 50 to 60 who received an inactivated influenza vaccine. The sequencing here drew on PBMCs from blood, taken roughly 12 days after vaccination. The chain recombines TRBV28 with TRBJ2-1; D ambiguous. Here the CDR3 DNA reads TGTGCCACAAGGAACAATGAGCAGTTCTTC. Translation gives CATRNNEQFF.